Reported below is one TCR beta chain. The same CDR3 can be traced to other DNA sequences in this sample. This sample is part of a study of blood T cell repertoires in COVID-19. In the study overall: Sample material is recorded as cDNA or gDNA derived from T cells, B-cell-depleted T cells, or PBMCs.

Original data processing: Estimates of nucleated cell counts were drawn from the amplification of reference gene primers. Generated by immunoSEQ multiplex PCR, the TCRdb table keeps only in-frame clones and is missing some. The D gene and trimming were derived from the DNA, and the V and J assignments and clone size from that table. Here the sample spans 260,000 or so clones, around 82% being singletons. What was sequenced was peripheral blood. The sequence was collected from a man older than 75 with acute or convalescent COVID-19.

The CDR3 spells CASSRGQTNTEAFF. In DNA, the CDR3 is TGTGCCAGCAGCCGCGGACAGACGAACACTGAAGCTTTCTTT. The chain combines TRBV3-1 (or the pseudogene TRBV3-2) with TRBJ1-1; a weak D match, TRBD1 (6 bases). The V gene lost 4 bases and the J gene lost 1 base, with 10 bases spanning the gap. The CDR3 has 14 amino acids. Germline loops: CDR1 LGHDT, CDR2 YNNKEL (reference sequence).